A single sample gave rise to the 26 T cell receptor beta chains below, sequenced in a study of technical replicates of blood from a few donors. Profiled with immunoSEQ multiplex PCR; TCRdb holds only in-frame clones, not every one. This sample has more than 70,000 clones; about 97% occur once, and the top ten carry about 0.2%. Sequenced material: T cells isolated from PBMCs. The receptors here all came from a human donor in good health.

V and J are TRBV9 and TRBJ2-1, with a weak D call TRBD2 (6 bases). CDR1 is SGDLS, CDR2 YYNGEE, per germline. CDR3 length equals 13 residues. Trimming removed 4 bases at V and 3 bases at J, with 8 bases between. Written as DNA, the CDR3 is TGTGCCAGCAGCCCGGAGGGCTACAATGAGCAGTTCTTC. Its translation: CASSPEGYNEQFF. Combining the CDR3 with reference TRBV9 and TRBJ2-1 gives the whole variable domain DSGVTQTPKHLITATGQRVTLRCSPRSGDLSVYWYQQSLDQGLQFLIQYYNGEERAKGNILERFSAQQFPDLHSELNLSSLELGDSALYFCASSPEGYNEQFFGPGTRLTVL.

The chain combines TRBV29-1 with TRBJ2-7, with D perhaps matching TRBD2 (6 bases). CDR3 length: 11 amino acids. The V gene lost 3 bases and the J gene lost 4 bases, with 7 bases spanning the gap. The germline gives CDR1 SQVTM, CDR2 ANQGSEA. DNA for the CDR3: TGCAGCGTTGAGGGGGGTTACGAGCAGTACTTC. Translating it yields CSVEGGYEQYF.

This chain joins TRBV29-1 and TRBJ2-3; D is unclear. This CDR3 spans 10 amino acids. Per germline, CDR1 SQVTM and CDR2 ANQGSEA. V was cut by 5 bases and J by 4 bases, with 4 bases left in between. The DNA of the CDR3 is TGCAGCGTTCAATCAGATACGCAGTATTTT. Translation gives CSVQSDTQYF.

The genes are TRBV6-5 and TRBJ2-1, with 7 bases fitting TRBD1. J gave up 4 bases and V 0 bases, and 0 bases lay outside the gene matches. Germline V gene data show CDR1 as MNHEY and CDR2 as SVGAGI. This CDR3 contains 14 residues. As DNA, the CDR3 is TGTGCCAGCAGTTACTCGACAGGGTACAATGAGCAGTTCTTC. It encodes CASSYSTGYNEQFF.

V usage is TRBV21-1 and J usage is TRBJ1-1. TRBV21-1 is classified as a pseudogene. The length of the CDR3 is 22 residues. DNA for the CDR3: TGTGCCAGCAGCTCGCCTACCGAGGGGAGCGGGCCTCGGAAAGATATGGACACTGAAGCTTTCTTT. Translating it yields CASSSPTEGSGPRKDMDTEAFF.

V usage is TRBV6-5 and J usage is TRBJ2-2, with TRBD1 as a possible D gene (5 bases). The CDR3 runs to 15 residues. Trimming removed 2 bases at V and 4 bases at J, with 11 bases between. Germline loops: CDR1 MNHEY, CDR2 SVGAGI. The CDR3 nucleotides read TGTGCCAGCAGTTACGGAGACAGATTCACCGGGGAGCTGTTTTTT. Translating gives CASSYGDRFTGELFF.

The chain recombines TRBV18 with TRBJ2-3; 11 positions match TRBD2. The V gene's germline CDR1 is KGHSH and CDR2 LQKENI. The J segment lost 3 bases and the V segment lost 3 bases, leaving 5 bases of the junction unmatched. The CDR3 has 16 residues. CDR3 sequence (DNA): TGTGCCAGCTCACCCATAGCGGGAGGGCCTACAGATACGCAGTATTTT. This gives the protein CASSPIAGGPTDTQYF.

This clone was recorded only once. V is TRBV5-1 and J is TRBJ2-1, with D possibly matching TRBD2 (6 bases). The length of the CDR3 is 17 residues. V lost 4 bases and J 4 bases, leaving 21 bases between the germline ends. Germline CDR1 is SGHRS and CDR2 is YFSETQ. CDR3 sequence reads: CASSAAGTPYGYNEQFF. In DNA form, the CDR3 reads TGCGCCAGCAGCGCGGCGGGGACGCCCTACGGGTACAATGAGCAGTTCTTC.

The chain carries TRBV2 and TRBJ2-7, with 8 nucleotides matching TRBD1. Germline V gene sequence: CDR1 SNHLY, CDR2 FYNNEI. There are 16 residues in the CDR3. With 1 base clipped from V and 5 bases from J, the junction kept 10 bases outside the gene matches. CDR3 bases: TGTGCCAGCAGTGAAGGCTTGACAGGGGCCTCGGACGAGCAGTACTTC. Translating it yields CASSEGLTGASDEQYF.

The chain joins TRBV9 to TRBJ2-2, with no clear D. The germline gives CDR1 SGDLS, CDR2 YYNGEE. The V and J ends lost 4 bases and 1 base respectively, with 8 bases between them. There are 14 residues in the CDR3. CDR3 in amino acids: CASSPTGNTGELFF. DNA for the CDR3: TGTGCCAGCAGCCCCACGGGGAACACCGGGGAGCTGTTTTTT.

J is TRBJ2-2 and V is TRBV6-1; D is undetermined. The CDR3 loop spans 13 amino acids. The ends were cut back, 9 bases at V and 16 bases at J, with 24 bases in the middle. CDR1 is MNHNS, CDR2 SASEGT, per germline. CDR3 protein: CARWMAAEAPGFF. The CDR3 nucleotides are TGTGCCAGGTGGATGGCGGCCGAGGCCCCGGGGTTTTTT.

The V call is TRBV4-1, the J call TRBJ2-1; 7 bases map to TRBD2. The CDR3 is made up of 16 amino acids. J was trimmed by 7 bases and V by 8 bases; bases with no gene match: 17. Germline CDR1 is MGHRA and CDR2 is YSYEKL. The CDR3 DNA follows: TGCGCCAGCGCCGCCCGAACACGGCGGGAGTGGAATGAGCAGTTCTTC. Encoded protein: CASAARTRREWNEQFF.

The chain recombines TRBV4-1 with TRBJ2-3; 13 bases are a match to TRBD2. V shed 1 base and J 2 bases; nucleotides not matched to a gene: 6. The CDR3 loop spans 18 amino acids. Per germline, CDR1 MGHRA and CDR2 YSYEKL. Here the CDR3 reads CASSQAPTSGRDTDTQYF. Here the CDR3 DNA reads TGCGCCAGCAGCCAAGCCCCAACTAGCGGGAGGGACACAGATACGCAGTATTTT.

CDR3 nucleotides: TGCGCCAGCAGCCAAGATTACGGGTATGGCTACACCTTC. Translated: CASSQDYGYGYTF. The chain employs TRBV4-1 and TRBJ1-2; no firm D call. V lost 0 bases and J 5 bases, leaving 7 bases between the germline ends. The CDR3 contains 13 residues. Germline CDR1 MGHRA, CDR2 YSYEKL.

This rearrangement joins TRBV4-1 to TRBJ2-3, with 7 nucleotides matching TRBD1. J gave up 2 bases and V 3 bases, and 11 bases lay outside the gene matches. There are 17 residues in the CDR3. Germline values: CDR1 MGHRA, CDR2 YSYEKL. The CDR3 DNA is TGCGCCAGCAGCCACGGGCCCCGGGACAGATACACAGATACGCAGTATTTT. Protein: CASSHGPRDRYTDTQYF.

The chain joins TRBV18 to TRBJ2-2, with D perhaps matching TRBD1 (5 bases). CDR3 length: 16 residues. V lost 0 bases and J 2 bases, leaving 10 bases between the germline ends. Looked up from germline, CDR1 is KGHSH and CDR2 is LQKENI. CDR3 in DNA: TGTGCCAGCTCACCACCGTTACAGGCAAACACCGGGGAGCTGTTTTTT. This sequence encodes CASSPPLQANTGELFF.

This clone showed up just once. This chain links TRBV19 with TRBJ1-2; TRBD1 matches at 9 bases. Trimming removed 10 bases from V and 4 bases from J; junction bases left unmatched: 10. CDR1 is LNHDA and CDR2 is SQIVND in the germline V gene (reference sequence). The CDR3 is 14 amino acids. The CDR3 loop is CATRGQGPPYGYTF. The CDR3 bases are TGTGCCACCCGCGGACAGGGGCCGCCCTATGGCTACACCTTC.

The chain has TRBV7-8 and TRBJ1-5; D uncertain. The CDR3 runs 13 residues. Between the trimmed V and J ends, which lost 5 bases and 5 bases, there was a span of 10 bases. CDR1 is SGHVS, CDR2 FQNEAQ, per germline. The DNA of the CDR3 is TGTGCCAGCAGCCCGACACGTTATCAGCCCCAGCATTTT. Its translation: CASSPTRYQPQHF.

This chain links TRBV7-9 with TRBJ1-2; 9 positions match TRBD1. Germline CDR1 is SEHNR and CDR2 is FQNEAQ (reference sequence). The CDR3 is made up of 15 amino acids. V was clipped by 5 bases and J by 2 bases; unmatched bases: 6. The CDR3 loop reads CASSPRDRANYGYTF. DNA for the CDR3: TGTGCCAGCAGCCCCAGGGACAGGGCCAACTATGGCTACACCTTC.

The chain carries TRBV19 and TRBJ1-2; 10 bases fit TRBD1. Unmatched junction bases numbered 9, after V lost 10 bases and J lost 4 bases. The germline CDR1 and CDR2 sequences are LNHDA and SQIVND (reference sequence). The CDR3 contains 14 residues. The DNA for the CDR3 is TGTGCCACAACATCGGGGACAGGGGCCTATGGCTACACCTTC. Translated: CATTSGTGAYGYTF.

The chain recombines TRBV6-1 with TRBJ1-1; a possible D gene is TRBD1 (5 bases). Germline V gives CDR1 MNHNS, CDR2 SASEGT. Trimming shortened V by 1 base and J by 3 bases, and 12 bases separated the two germline ends. The CDR3 has 15 residues. The CDR3 DNA reads TGTGCCAGCAGTGAAGTTTCCGGGGGGGACACTGAAGCTTTCTTT. This gives the protein CASSEVSGGDTEAFF.

The chain combines TRBV6-5 with TRBJ2-7; D may be TRBD2 (5 bases). There are 14 residues in the CDR3. The V gene's germline CDR1 is MNHEY and CDR2 SVGAGI. The germline V and J ends were trimmed by 6 bases and 1 base, with 13 bases remaining between them. The CDR3 reads CASRDSVSSYEQYF. The CDR3 DNA reads TGTGCCAGCAGAGATAGCGTATCTTCCTACGAGCAGTACTTC.

The chain employs TRBV7-3 and TRBJ1-1, with 7 bases aligning to TRBD1. This CDR3 is 16 amino acids long. After removal of 5 bases from V and 4 bases from J, the junction contained 13 bases not matched to a gene. The germline V gene has CDR1 SGHTA and CDR2 FQGTGA. CDR3 region: CASSRSGGQHTTEAFF. For the CDR3, the DNA is TGTGCCAGCAGCCGCTCCGGGGGACAGCACACCACTGAAGCTTTCTTT.

The chain couples TRBV20-1 to TRBJ2-7; no definite D call. The germline V gene encodes CDR1 DFQATT and CDR2 SNEGSKA (reference sequence). This CDR3 has 11 amino acids. V shed 3 bases and J shed 3 bases, with 6 bases lying between them. The CDR3 spells CSASTVYEQYF. The DNA of the CDR3 is TGCAGTGCTAGCACAGTCTACGAGCAGTACTTC.

This CDR3 reads CASRKTGGFFSGANVLTF. The DNA for the CDR3 is TGTGCCAGCAGGAAGACAGGGGGCTTCTTTTCTGGGGCCAACGTCCTGACTTTC. This chain connects TRBV7-9 to TRBJ2-6; 10 positions agree with TRBD1. V lost 6 bases and J lost 1; bases outside the gene matches: 9. CDR1 and CDR2 (germline): SEHNR, FQNEAQ (reference sequence). The CDR3 runs 18 residues.

The V and J genes are TRBV11-1 and TRBJ2-7, with D possibly matching TRBD1 (6 bases). The length of the CDR3 is 12 residues. V lost 5 bases and J lost 5, with 10 bases in between. Germline loops: CDR1 SGHAT, CDR2 FQDESV (reference sequence). CDR3 sequence: CASSLAGDEQYF. In DNA, the CDR3 is TGTGCCAGCAGCCTCGCAGGGGACGAGCAGTACTTC.